This T cell receptor beta chain was observed in a study of blood T cell repertoires in COVID-19. The V end was cut by 2 bases, the J end by 4 bases, with 15 bases between. The CDR3 has 15 residues. The germline V gene encodes CDR1 SEHNR and CDR2 FQNEAQ (reference sequence). In the study's own analysis: Amplification of reference gene primers provided the estimated nucleated cell counts. Sequenced by immunoSEQ multiplex PCR; TCRdb stores in-frame clones only, minus some. The V and J calls and the clone size are those of that table, but D and trimming were determined from the DNA. The sample shows approximately 230,000 clones, 75% to 95% of them seen only once. The sample holds one count of this clone. Individuals drawn from under 30 US areas were roughly 18 to 95 years old.

The sequenced material came from PBMCs or T cells enriched from blood (not recorded which). This sequence joins TRBV7-9 and TRBJ2-7; a weak D match, TRBD1 (5 bases). This clonotype originated in a woman aged 18-29 years who had recovered from COVID-19. The CDR3 nucleotides are TGTGCCAGCAGCTTACAGGGCGTGGGGCAATACGAGCAGTACTTC. Translation: CASSLQGVGQYEQYF.